What follows describes a single TCR beta chain. Relative to the germline gene, one junction end is altered; a read error may explain this. This sample was taken from a study of preoperative IRX-2 immunotherapy in early breast cancer. This CDR3 comprises 13 residues. Germline V gives CDR1 MNHEY, CDR2 SMNVEV (reference sequence). Repertoires were generated with immunoSEQ multiplex PCR, while TCRdb's copy carries only in-frame clones and drops some. Of tens of thousands of clones in the sample, roughly 96% were seen once. The sample's treatment: preoperative locoregional IRX-2 cytokine immunotherapy. Preoperative locoregional IRX-2 cytokine immunotherapy was tested in the phase Ib source study.

The J gene is TRBJ2-1, the V gene TRBV27; either TRBD1 or TRBD2 may supply D (5 bases each). The receptor comes from a human donor with breast cancer. The sample was acquired from a patient treated with IRX-2 immunotherapy. In DNA form, the CDR3 reads TGTGCCAGCAGTTTATATTTGAGGGACCCCGCAGTCTTC. Its translation: CASSLYLRDPAVF.